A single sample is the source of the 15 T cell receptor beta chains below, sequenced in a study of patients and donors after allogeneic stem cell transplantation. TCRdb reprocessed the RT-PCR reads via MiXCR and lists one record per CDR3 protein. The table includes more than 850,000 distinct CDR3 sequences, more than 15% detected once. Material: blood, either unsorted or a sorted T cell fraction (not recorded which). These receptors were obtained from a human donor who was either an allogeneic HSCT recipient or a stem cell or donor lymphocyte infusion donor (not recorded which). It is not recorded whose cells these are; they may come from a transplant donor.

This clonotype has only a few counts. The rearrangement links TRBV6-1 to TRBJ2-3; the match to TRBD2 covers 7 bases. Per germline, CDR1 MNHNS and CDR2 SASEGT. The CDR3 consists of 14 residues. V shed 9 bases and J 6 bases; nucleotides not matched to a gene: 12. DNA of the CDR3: TGTGCCAGTAAGGTACTAGCGTCGACGGATACGCAGTATTTT. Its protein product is CASKVLASTDTQYF.

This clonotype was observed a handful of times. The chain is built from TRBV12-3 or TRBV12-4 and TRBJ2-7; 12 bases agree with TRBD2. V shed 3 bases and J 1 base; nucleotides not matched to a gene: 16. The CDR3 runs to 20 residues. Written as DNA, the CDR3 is TGTGCCAGCAGTTTCACATTGAGGACTAGCGGGGAGGGCTCGTCCTACGAGCAGTACTTC. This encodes CASSFTLRTSGEGSSYEQYF.

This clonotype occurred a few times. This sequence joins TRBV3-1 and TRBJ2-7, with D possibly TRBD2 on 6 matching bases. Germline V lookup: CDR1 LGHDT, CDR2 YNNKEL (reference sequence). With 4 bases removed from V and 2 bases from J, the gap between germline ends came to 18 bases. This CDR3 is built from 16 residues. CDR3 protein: CASSRRVRGRTYEQYF. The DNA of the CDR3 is TGTGCCAGCAGCCGTCGTGTGCGGGGAAGGACCTACGAGCAGTACTTC.

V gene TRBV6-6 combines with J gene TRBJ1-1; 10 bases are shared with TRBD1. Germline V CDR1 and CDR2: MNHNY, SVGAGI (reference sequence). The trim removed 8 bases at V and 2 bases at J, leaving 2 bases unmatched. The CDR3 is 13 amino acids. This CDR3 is CASGDRGNTEAFF. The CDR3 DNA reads TGTGCCAGCGGGGACAGGGGTAACACTGAAGCTTTCTTT.

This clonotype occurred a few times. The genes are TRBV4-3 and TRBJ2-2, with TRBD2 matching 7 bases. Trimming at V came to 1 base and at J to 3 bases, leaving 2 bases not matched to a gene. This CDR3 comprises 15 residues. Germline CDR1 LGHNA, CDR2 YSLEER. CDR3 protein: CASSQGLADTGELFF. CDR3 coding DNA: TGCGCCAGCAGCCAAGGGCTAGCGGACACCGGGGAGCTGTTTTTT.

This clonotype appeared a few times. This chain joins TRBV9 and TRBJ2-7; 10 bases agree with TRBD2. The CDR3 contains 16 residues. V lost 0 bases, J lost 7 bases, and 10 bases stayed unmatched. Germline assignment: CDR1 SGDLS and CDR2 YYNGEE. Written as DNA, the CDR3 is TGTGCCAGCAGCGTAGCTACCAGCGGGGGGGCGGGAGAGCAGTACTTC. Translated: CASSVATSGGAGEQYF.

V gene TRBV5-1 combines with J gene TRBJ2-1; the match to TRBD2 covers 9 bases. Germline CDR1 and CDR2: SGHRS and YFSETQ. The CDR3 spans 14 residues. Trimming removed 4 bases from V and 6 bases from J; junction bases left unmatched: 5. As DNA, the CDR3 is TGCGCCAGCAGCCCGGGGACTAGCCTCAATGAGCAGTTCTTC. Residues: CASSPGTSLNEQFF.

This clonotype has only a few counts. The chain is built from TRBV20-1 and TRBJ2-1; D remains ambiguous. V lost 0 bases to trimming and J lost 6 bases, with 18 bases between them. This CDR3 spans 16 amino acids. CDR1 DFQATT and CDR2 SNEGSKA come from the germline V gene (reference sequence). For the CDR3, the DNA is TGCAGTGCTAGAGACACGTGGTTTACAAGTTTCAATGAGCAGTTCTTC. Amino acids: CSARDTWFTSFNEQFF.

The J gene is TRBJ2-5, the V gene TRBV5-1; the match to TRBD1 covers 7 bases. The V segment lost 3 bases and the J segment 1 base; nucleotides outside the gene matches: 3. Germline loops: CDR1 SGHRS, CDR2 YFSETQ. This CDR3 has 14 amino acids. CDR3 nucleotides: TGCGCCAGCAGCTGGACAGGAGCCCAAGAGACCCAGTACTTC. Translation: CASSWTGAQETQYF.

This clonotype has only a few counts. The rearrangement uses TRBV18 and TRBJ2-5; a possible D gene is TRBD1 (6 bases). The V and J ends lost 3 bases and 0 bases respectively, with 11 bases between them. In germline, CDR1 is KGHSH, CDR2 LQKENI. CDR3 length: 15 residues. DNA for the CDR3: TGTGCCAGCTCACCCCTCGGGGACAACCAAGAGACCCAGTACTTC. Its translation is CASSPLGDNQETQYF.

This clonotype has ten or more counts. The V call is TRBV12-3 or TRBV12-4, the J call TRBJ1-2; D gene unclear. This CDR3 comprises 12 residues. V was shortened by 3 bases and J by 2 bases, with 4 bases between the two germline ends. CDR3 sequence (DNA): TGTGCCAGCAGTTTTAAGAACTATGGCTACACCTTC. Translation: CASSFKNYGYTF.

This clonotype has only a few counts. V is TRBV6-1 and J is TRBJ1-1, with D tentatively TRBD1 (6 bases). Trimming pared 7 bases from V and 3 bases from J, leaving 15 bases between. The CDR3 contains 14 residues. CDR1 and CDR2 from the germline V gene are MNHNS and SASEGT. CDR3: CASIQGGDYTEAFF. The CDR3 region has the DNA TGTGCCAGCATACAGGGAGGAGACTACACTGAAGCTTTCTTT.

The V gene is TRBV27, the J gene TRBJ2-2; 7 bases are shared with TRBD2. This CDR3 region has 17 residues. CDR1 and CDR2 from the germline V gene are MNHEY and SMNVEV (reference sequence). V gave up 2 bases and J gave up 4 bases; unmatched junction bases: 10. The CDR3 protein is CASSLVQRLAATGELFF. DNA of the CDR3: TGTGCCAGCAGTTTAGTTCAGAGGCTAGCGGCCACCGGGGAGCTGTTTTTT.

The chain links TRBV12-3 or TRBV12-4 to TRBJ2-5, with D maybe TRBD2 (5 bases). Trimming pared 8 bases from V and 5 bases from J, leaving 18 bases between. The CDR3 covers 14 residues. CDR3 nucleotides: TGTGCCAGCCGCTGGACCGCGTCGGGGGAGACCCAGTACTTC. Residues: CASRWTASGETQYF.

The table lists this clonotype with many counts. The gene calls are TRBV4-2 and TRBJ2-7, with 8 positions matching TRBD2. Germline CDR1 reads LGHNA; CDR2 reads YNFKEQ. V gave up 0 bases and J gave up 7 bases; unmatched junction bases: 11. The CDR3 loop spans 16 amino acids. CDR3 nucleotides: TGTGCCAGCAGCCAAGATTTTGGACTAGCCAAGGAAGAGCAGTACTTC. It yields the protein CASSQDFGLAKEEQYF.